The sequence of this T cell receptor beta chain was determined in a study of T cells in Graves' hyperthyroidism and ophthalmopathy. TCR beta CDR3 regions were amplified from RNA transcripts. A first-round RT-PCR of the TCR CDR3 used the HTBI primer set. TCRdb fed the multiplex PCR reads into MiXCR, producing one record per CDR3 protein. The sample contains approximately 620,000 distinct CDR3 sequences, approximately 15% of which appear only once. Uncontrolled infection, other autoimmune disease, pregnancy or lactation excluded patients. The blood sample was taken at first hyperthyroidism diagnosis, before any ophthalmopathy symptoms. The authors obtained PBMCs from around 11 ml of fresh peripheral blood. The germline CDR1 and CDR2 sequences are SGHAT and FQNNGV. The CDR3 runs 13 residues. Between the trimmed V and J ends, which lost 1 base and 7 bases, there was a span of 10 bases. Study-wide results and caveats: Clonotypes that were expanded in thyroid above 0.001 mostly appeared in blood too.

Details on this clonotype: Its antigen is still unknown.

The TCR comes from a woman in her twenties or thirties with Graves' hyperthyroidism that later progressed to Graves' ophthalmopathy. The sequencing sample was made of blood. V usage is TRBV11-2 and J usage is TRBJ1-2; perhaps TRBD1 as D (5 bases). In nucleotides, the CDR3 is TGTGCCAGCAGCTTAGTTCAGGGAGCTGGCTACACCTTC. This codes for CASSLVQGAGYTF.